Presented here are 9 T cell receptor beta chains from one specimen sequenced in a study of early stage breast cancer tumors. Assay used: immunoSEQ multiplex PCR; TCRdb lists only in-frame clones, some missing. The table includes about 7,600 clones, around 60% detected once. Specimen: breast tumor tissue. All receptors come from a person between 65 and 79 years old with breast cancer.

The CDR3, as DNA: TGTGCCAGCAGCTTAGCTCCGCGTGGGGCCGGTCGGAATGAGCAGTTCTTC. Translation: CASSLAPRGAGRNEQFF. The chain combines TRBV7-3 with TRBJ2-1; maybe TRBD1 (5 bases). V lost 2 bases to trimming and J lost 7 bases, with 21 bases between them. From germline, CDR1 is SGHTA and CDR2 FQGTGA. The CDR3 is made up of 17 amino acids.

The rearrangement uses TRBV6-5 and TRBJ2-7; no definite D call. The CDR3 totals 13 residues. V gave up 5 bases and J gave up 1 base, with 9 bases separating them. Germline V gene sequence: CDR1 MNHEY, CDR2 SVGAGI. CDR3 DNA: TGTGCCAGCAGTCGAGTTAGTTCCTACGAGCAGTACTTC. Its protein product is CASSRVSSYEQYF.

The chain uses TRBV5-1 and TRBJ2-1, with TRBD2 matching 13 bases. The junction had 8 bases not matched to a gene; V was cut back by 5 bases and J by 9 bases. Germline CDR1 SGHRS, CDR2 YFSETQ. The CDR3 spans 15 residues. Here the CDR3 DNA reads TGCGCCAGCAGACTCACTAGCGGGGGGGCGGGTGAGCAGTTCTTC. Translating gives CASRLTSGGAGEQFF.

This chain links TRBV4-1 with TRBJ1-2; the D gene is possibly TRBD1 (5 bases). The germline gives CDR1 MGHRA, CDR2 YSYEKL. V was shortened by 0 bases and J by 2 bases, with 7 bases between the two germline ends. The CDR3 consists of 14 residues. This CDR3 reads CASSQERGNYGYTF. The DNA for the CDR3 is TGCGCCAGCAGCCAAGAAAGGGGCAACTATGGCTACACCTTC.

The rearrangement joins TRBV6-5 to TRBJ1-2, with 12 bases aligning to TRBD1. Germline assignment: CDR1 MNHEY and CDR2 SVGAGI. Trimming removed 7 bases from V and 2 bases from J; junction bases left unmatched: 5. The CDR3 is 15 residues long. In nucleotides, the CDR3 is TGTGCCAGCATTCCGGGACAGGGGGCGAACTATGGCTACACCTTC. It is translated as CASIPGQGANYGYTF.

This clone was observed a few times. This chain joins TRBV19 and TRBJ1-1; TRBD1 matches at 8 bases. Germline CDR1 is LNHDA and CDR2 is SQIVND (reference sequence). The CDR3 has 14 amino acids. The ends lost 5 bases at V and 2 bases at J; junction bases unmatched: 4. CDR3 in DNA: TGTGCCAGTAGTCAGGGGGCCGGAAACACTGAAGCTTTCTTT. Amino acids: CASSQGAGNTEAFF.

For the CDR3, the DNA is TGTGCCAGCAGCCTTGGACTCACCGGGGAGCTGTTTTTT. Translated, it gives CASSLGLTGELFF. This rearrangement joins TRBV4-2 to TRBJ2-2; tentatively, D is TRBD2 (5 bases). The germline V gene has CDR1 LGHNA and CDR2 YNFKEQ. The CDR3 extends over 13 amino acids. V lost 4 bases and J 4 bases, leaving 7 bases between the germline ends.

The rearrangement links TRBV29-1 to TRBJ1-1, with a weak D call TRBD1 (6 bases). This CDR3 has 13 amino acids. V was shortened by 7 bases and J by 1 base, with 13 bases between the two germline ends. The germline gives CDR1 SQVTM, CDR2 ANQGSEA. The CDR3 region has the DNA TGCAGCGGTCGACAGGACGGGAACACTGAAGCTTTCTTT. The encoded protein is CSGRQDGNTEAFF.

The chain uses TRBV19 and TRBJ2-1, with D maybe TRBD1 (6 bases). The germline gives CDR1 LNHDA, CDR2 SQIVND (reference sequence). V gave up 6 bases and J gave up 4 bases, with 13 bases separating them. CDR3 length: 14 amino acids. The CDR3 bases are TGTGCCAGTAGAGGCAGGGACACATACAATGAGCAGTTCTTC. It is translated as CASRGRDTYNEQFF.